What follows are 23 T cell receptor beta chains derived from one specimen sequenced in a study of shared clonotypes between healthy human individuals. The data were produced by immunoSEQ multiplex PCR, yet TCRdb's version contains in-frame clones alone and is incomplete. Of millions of clones listed, roughly 91% were seen once; the top ten hold over 1.5%. CD45RO-negative, CCR7-selected cells formed the naive CD8 fraction, which excluded terminally differentiated effector memory CD45RA+ cells. The material sequenced was naive CD8+ T cells from PBMCs. These receptors all come from a man between 18 and 29 years old in good health. Some clones in this sample may be carry-over from other donors' samples.

The chain has TRBV11-2 and TRBJ2-1, with TRBD2 matching over 11 bases. Germline CDR1 reads SGHAT; CDR2 reads FQNNGV. The CDR3 runs 15 residues. V shed 6 bases, J shed 8 bases, and the junction held 9 bases outside the gene matches. CDR3 nucleotides: TGTGCCAGCAGGACCACTAGCGGGAGATTAGATGAGCAGTTCTTC. This codes for CASRTTSGRLDEQFF.

This chain uses TRBV11-2 with TRBJ2-5; no firm D call. The germline CDR1 and CDR2 sequences are SGHAT and FQNNGV. This CDR3 region has 14 residues. V shed 0 bases and J shed 0 bases, with 5 bases lying between them. For the CDR3, the DNA is TGTGCCAGCAGCTTAGAAGGGTACCAAGAGACCCAGTACTTC. This sequence encodes CASSLEGYQETQYF.

The chain is built from TRBV7-9 and TRBJ2-7; 13 bases are shared with TRBD2. Germline V gene sequence: CDR1 SEHNR, CDR2 FQNEAQ (reference sequence). V was clipped by 1 base and J by 5 bases; unmatched bases: 5. The CDR3 has 16 residues. The CDR3 protein is CASSLGTSGSRDEQYF. The CDR3 bases are TGTGCCAGCAGCTTAGGGACTAGCGGGAGTCGAGACGAGCAGTACTTC.

About this clone: Distinct nucleotide sequences in the sample also encode this CDR3. The chain couples TRBV27 to TRBJ2-7; D gene uncertain. Germline CDR1 and CDR2: MNHEY and SMNVEV (reference sequence). There are 13 residues in the CDR3. Trimming removed 2 bases at V and 3 bases at J, with 8 bases between. Here the CDR3 reads CASSLRVRYEQYF. The DNA of the CDR3 is TGTGCCAGCAGTTTAAGGGTACGCTACGAGCAGTACTTC.

The chain links TRBV9 to TRBJ1-3, with D unresolved. This CDR3 is 18 amino acids long. The V gene lost 4 bases and the J gene lost 0 bases, with 20 bases spanning the gap. The V gene's germline CDR1 is SGDLS and CDR2 YYNGEE. CDR3 nucleotide sequence: TGTGCCAGCAGCCCCCTTTCGGCGGTACCCCTCTCTGGAAACACCATATATTTT. Amino acid sequence: CASSPLSAVPLSGNTIYF.

The chain has TRBV5-1 and TRBJ1-2; TRBD1 aligns across 9 bases. V lost 4 bases to trimming and J lost 7 bases; unmatched junction nucleotides: 20. This CDR3 has 18 amino acids. The germline V gene encodes CDR1 SGHRS and CDR2 YFSETQ. The CDR3 bases are TGCGCCAGCAGCCCCTGGCCCCGGGACAGGGACGAGAGTGGTGGCTACACCTTC. It encodes CASSPWPRDRDESGGYTF.

This clone was seen a single time. The J gene is TRBJ2-7, the V gene TRBV10-3; 12 bases align to TRBD2. The germline V gene has CDR1 ENHRY and CDR2 SYGVKD. The CDR3 spans 21 residues. After removal of 0 bases from V and 2 bases from J, the junction contained 17 bases not matched to a gene. Here the CDR3 DNA reads TGTGCCATCAGTGAGTCAAGGCCCCTGACTAGCGGGAGAGGGGTAGCCTACGAGCAGTACTTC. Encoded protein: CAISESRPLTSGRGVAYEQYF.

V gene TRBV10-3 combines with J gene TRBJ2-7; 8 positions match TRBD1. V was clipped by 2 bases and J by 0 bases; unmatched bases: 6. CDR1 is ENHRY, CDR2 SYGVKD, per germline. The length of the CDR3 is 16 residues. CDR3 loop: CAISEATGGSSYEQYF. CDR3 DNA: TGTGCCATCAGTGAGGCTACAGGGGGTTCCTCCTACGAGCAGTACTTC.

The rearrangement links TRBV30 to TRBJ2-1; a weak D match, TRBD2 (6 bases). CDR1 and CDR2 (germline): GTSNPN, SVGIG (reference sequence). The CDR3 is made up of 11 amino acids. The V and J ends lost 3 bases and 12 bases respectively, with 12 bases between them. CDR3 nucleotides: TGTGCCTGGAGCTGGGCGGGACCGCAGTTCTTC. Translating gives CAWSWAGPQFF. The complete variable domain, with remaining parts taken from reference TRBV30 and TRBJ2-1, reads SQTIHQWPATLVQPVGSPLSLECTVEGTSNPNLYWYRQAAGRGLQLLFYSVGIGQISSEVPQNLSASRPQDRQFILSSKKLLLSDSGFYLCAWSWAGPQFFGPGTRLTVL.

This clone occurred a few times. Other DNA sequences in the same sample also yield this CDR3. The chain couples TRBV27 to TRBJ1-1; D may be TRBD1 (5 bases). Germline CDR1 reads MNHEY; CDR2 reads SMNVEV (reference sequence). The CDR3 sequence is 12 residues long. Deletions cut 1 base from V and 7 bases from J, with 7 bases between. The CDR3 bases are TGTGCCAGCAGTTTATGGGGCGGTGAAGCTTTCTTT. This sequence encodes CASSLWGGEAFF.

The chain uses TRBV7-2 and TRBJ2-1, with D possibly TRBD2 on 5 matching bases. The CDR3 is made up of 15 amino acids. V lost 2 bases and J 5 bases, leaving 13 bases between the germline ends. Germline V gene data show CDR1 as SGHTA and CDR2 as FQGNSA. CDR3 nucleotides: TGTGCCAGCAGCTTATTCTCGGGATTGAACAATGAGCAGTTCTTC. It yields the protein CASSLFSGLNNEQFF.

The V call is TRBV28, the J call TRBJ2-3, with D uncertain. Germline CDR1 and CDR2: MDHEN and SYDVKM. The CDR3 sequence is 16 residues long. V lost 2 bases, J lost 3 bases, and 15 bases lay in between. The CDR3 DNA is TGTGCCAGCAGTTTACCCCTGACACCTAGTACAGATACGCAGTATTTT. Translating gives CASSLPLTPSTDTQYF.

This chain uses TRBV27 with TRBJ2-4; 9 bases are shared with TRBD2. CDR1 and CDR2 from the germline V gene are MNHEY and SMNVEV (reference sequence). The CDR3 contains 14 residues. V was clipped by 4 bases and J by 5 bases; unmatched bases: 3. The CDR3 DNA follows: TGTGCCAGCAGTTGGATAGCGGGGGAAAACATTCAGTACTTC. As protein: CASSWIAGENIQYF.

This rearrangement joins TRBV7-9 to TRBJ1-5; D might be TRBD1 (6 bases). Trimming pared 0 bases from V and 1 base from J, leaving 10 bases between. The CDR3 length is 16 residues. Germline CDR1 and CDR2: SEHNR and FQNEAQ (reference sequence). CDR3 DNA: TGTGCCAGCAGCTTAGCTCAGGGGATGAGCAATCAGCCCCAGCATTTT. Its translation: CASSLAQGMSNQPQHF.

This chain connects TRBV27 to TRBJ1-3; TRBD1 might be the D (6 bases). The CDR3 has 15 residues. Germline loops: CDR1 MNHEY, CDR2 SMNVEV (reference sequence). Trimming took off 5 bases at V and 9 bases at J, with 20 bases between the two ends. CDR3 loop: CASSPHRERGGTIYF. The CDR3 DNA is TGTGCCAGCAGTCCCCACAGGGAAAGGGGAGGCACCATATATTTT.

This clone was seen only once. The chain has TRBV5-8 and TRBJ2-5; D ambiguous. Germline loops: CDR1 SGHTS, CDR2 YDEGEE. The CDR3 has 9 amino acids. V lost 10 bases and J 3 bases, leaving 4 bases between the germline ends. The CDR3 DNA follows: TGTGCCTTGGAAGAGACCCAGTACTTC. Translating gives CALEETQYF.

The chain uses TRBV27 and TRBJ2-5, with TRBD1 identical over 8 bases. This CDR3 is built from 15 residues. Germline lookup yields CDR1 MNHEY and CDR2 SMNVEV (reference sequence). The V and J ends lost 5 bases and 5 bases, in that order; junction bases with no gene match: 10. The CDR3 nucleotides are TGTGCCAGCAGTGTGTCAGGGGGCAATTGGGAGACCCAGTACTTC. Translated: CASSVSGGNWETQYF.

The chain couples TRBV11-2 to TRBJ1-2; 7 bases map to TRBD1. Per the germline V gene, CDR1 is SGHAT and CDR2 is FQNNGV. The CDR3 has 13 residues. V lost 8 bases, J lost 4 bases, and 7 bases stayed unmatched. CDR3 in amino acids: CASPRGLGYGYTF. CDR3 bases: TGTGCCAGCCCGAGGGGGCTGGGCTATGGCTACACCTTC.

This rearrangement joins TRBV6-6 to TRBJ2-1; maybe TRBD1 (5 bases). Trimming stripped 10 bases from V and 2 bases from J, with 12 bases between. The germline V gene encodes CDR1 MNHNY and CDR2 SVGAGI (reference sequence). The CDR3 spans 13 residues. The DNA for the CDR3 is TGTGCCACCGACAGAAGGCCCTACAATGAGCAGTTCTTC. This sequence encodes CATDRRPYNEQFF.

The V gene is TRBV11-2, the J gene TRBJ2-1, with TRBD2 matching 10 bases. After removal of 0 bases from V and 3 bases from J, the junction contained 5 bases not matched to a gene. The CDR3 totals 17 residues. Germline V gene lookup returns CDR1 SGHAT and CDR2 FQNNGV. The CDR3 bases are TGTGCCAGCAGCTTAGATATAGCGGGAGGTTTCTACAATGAGCAGTTCTTC. Amino acid sequence: CASSLDIAGGFYNEQFF.

The chain has TRBV6-6 and TRBJ2-7; 7 nucleotides agree with TRBD2. V was clipped by 0 bases and J by 7 bases; unmatched bases: 9. CDR1 and CDR2 (germline): MNHNY, SVGAGI (reference sequence). CDR3 size: 15 residues. Here the CDR3 DNA reads TGTGCCAGCAGTTACTCGGGGGGGGTTTTAGGTGAGCAGTACTTC. This encodes CASSYSGGVLGEQYF.

The chain uses TRBV10-2 and TRBJ2-7; D is unclear. CDR1 and CDR2 (germline): WSHSY, SAAADI. There are 13 residues in the CDR3. The V and J ends lost 6 bases and 2 bases respectively, with 11 bases between them. CDR3 protein: CASRNKTAYEQYF. CDR3 bases: TGCGCCAGCAGGAATAAGACTGCCTACGAGCAGTACTTC.

The chain joins TRBV27 to TRBJ2-7; 9 bases match TRBD2. V shed 6 bases and J 4 bases; nucleotides not matched to a gene: 4. CDR1 is MNHEY, CDR2 SMNVEV, per germline (reference sequence). The CDR3 is 13 residues long. The CDR3: CASRVAGEYEQYF. The CDR3 nucleotides read TGTGCCAGCAGGGTAGCGGGAGAATACGAGCAGTACTTC.